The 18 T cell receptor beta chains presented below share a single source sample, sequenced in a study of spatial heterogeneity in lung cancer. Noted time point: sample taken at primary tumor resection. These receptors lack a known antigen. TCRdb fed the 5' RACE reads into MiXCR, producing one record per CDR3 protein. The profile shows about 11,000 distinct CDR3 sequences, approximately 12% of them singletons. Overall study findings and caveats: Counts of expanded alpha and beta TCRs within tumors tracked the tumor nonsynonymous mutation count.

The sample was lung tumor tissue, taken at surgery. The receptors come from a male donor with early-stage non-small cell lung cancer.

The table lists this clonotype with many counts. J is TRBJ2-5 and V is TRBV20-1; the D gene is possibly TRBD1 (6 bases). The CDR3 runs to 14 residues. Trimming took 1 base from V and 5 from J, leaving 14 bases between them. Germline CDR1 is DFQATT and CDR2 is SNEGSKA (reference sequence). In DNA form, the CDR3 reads TGCAGTGCTAGAGTGGGGCAGCAGGGGGAGACCCAGTACTTC. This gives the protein CSARVGQQGETQYF.

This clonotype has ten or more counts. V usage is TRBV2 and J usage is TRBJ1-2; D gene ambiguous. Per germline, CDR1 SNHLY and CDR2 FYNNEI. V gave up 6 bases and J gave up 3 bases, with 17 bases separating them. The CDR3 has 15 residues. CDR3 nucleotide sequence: TGTGCCAGCAGAGGACCCGGACTCACCTACTATGGCTACACCTTC. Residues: CASRGPGLTYYGYTF.

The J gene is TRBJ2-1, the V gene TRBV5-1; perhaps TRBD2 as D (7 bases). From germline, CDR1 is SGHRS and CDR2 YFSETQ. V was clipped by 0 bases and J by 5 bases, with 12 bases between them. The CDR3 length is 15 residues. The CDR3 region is CASSLDGGPNNEQFF. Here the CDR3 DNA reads TGCGCCAGCAGCTTGGACGGGGGGCCCAACAATGAGCAGTTCTTC.

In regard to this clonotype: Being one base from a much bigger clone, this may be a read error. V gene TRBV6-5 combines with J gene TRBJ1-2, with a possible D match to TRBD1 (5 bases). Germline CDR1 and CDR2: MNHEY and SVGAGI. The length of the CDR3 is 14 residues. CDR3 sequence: CTSIPGLGGNGYTF. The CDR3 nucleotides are TGTACCAGCATCCCAGGCCTGGGGGGAAATGGCTACACCTTC.

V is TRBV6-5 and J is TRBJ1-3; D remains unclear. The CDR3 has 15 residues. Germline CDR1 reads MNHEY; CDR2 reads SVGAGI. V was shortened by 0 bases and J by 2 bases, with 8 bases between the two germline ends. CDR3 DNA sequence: TGTGCCAGCAGTTACTCTGTCCAGGCTGGAAACACCATATATTTT. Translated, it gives CASSYSVQAGNTIYF.

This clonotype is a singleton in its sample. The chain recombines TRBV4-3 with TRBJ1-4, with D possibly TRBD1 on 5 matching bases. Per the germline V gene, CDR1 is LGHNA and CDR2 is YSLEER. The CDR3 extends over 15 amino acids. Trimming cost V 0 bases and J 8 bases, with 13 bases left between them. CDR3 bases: TGCGCCAGCAGCCAAGATTTTACAGGAGGGGAAAAACTGTTTTTT. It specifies CASSQDFTGGEKLFF.

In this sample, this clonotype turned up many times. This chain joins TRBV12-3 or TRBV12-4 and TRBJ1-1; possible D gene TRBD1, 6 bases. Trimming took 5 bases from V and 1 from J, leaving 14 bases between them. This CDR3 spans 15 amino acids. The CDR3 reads CASSAHRATNTEAFF. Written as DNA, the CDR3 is TGTGCCAGCAGTGCCCACAGGGCAACGAACACTGAAGCTTTCTTT.

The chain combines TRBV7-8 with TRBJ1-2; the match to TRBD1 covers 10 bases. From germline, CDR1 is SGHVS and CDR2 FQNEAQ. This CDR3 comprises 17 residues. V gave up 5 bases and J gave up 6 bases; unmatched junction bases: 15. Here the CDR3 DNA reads TGTGCCAGCAGCCGCCATGGGACAGGGGCAAGTAGAGATGGCTACACCTTC. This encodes CASSRHGTGASRDGYTF.

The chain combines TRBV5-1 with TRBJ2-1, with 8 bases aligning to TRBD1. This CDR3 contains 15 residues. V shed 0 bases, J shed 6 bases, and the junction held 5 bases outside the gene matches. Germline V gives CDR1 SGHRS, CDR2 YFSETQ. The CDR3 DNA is TGCGCCAGCAGCTTGGGCCCCCAGGGGGCCAATGAGCAGTTCTTC. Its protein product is CASSLGPQGANEQFF.

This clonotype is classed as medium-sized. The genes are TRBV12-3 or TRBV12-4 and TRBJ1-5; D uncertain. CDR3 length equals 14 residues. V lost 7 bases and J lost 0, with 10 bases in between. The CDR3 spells CASTSRPSNQPQHF. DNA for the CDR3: TGTGCCAGCACCTCCCGGCCTAGCAATCAGCCCCAGCATTTT.

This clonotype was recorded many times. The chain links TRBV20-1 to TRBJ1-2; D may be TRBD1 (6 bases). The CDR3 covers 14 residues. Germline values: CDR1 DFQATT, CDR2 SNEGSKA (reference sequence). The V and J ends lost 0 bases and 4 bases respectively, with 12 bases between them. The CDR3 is CSARDPQGGYGYTF. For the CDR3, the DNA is TGCAGTGCTAGAGACCCACAGGGCGGCTATGGCTACACCTTC.

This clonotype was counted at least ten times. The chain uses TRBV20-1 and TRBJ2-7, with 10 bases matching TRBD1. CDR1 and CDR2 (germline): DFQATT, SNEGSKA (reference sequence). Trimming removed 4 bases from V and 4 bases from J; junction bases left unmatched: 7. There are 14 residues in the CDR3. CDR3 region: CSATLGQGWYEQYF. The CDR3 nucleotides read TGCAGTGCTACTCTGGGACAGGGGTGGTACGAGCAGTACTTC.

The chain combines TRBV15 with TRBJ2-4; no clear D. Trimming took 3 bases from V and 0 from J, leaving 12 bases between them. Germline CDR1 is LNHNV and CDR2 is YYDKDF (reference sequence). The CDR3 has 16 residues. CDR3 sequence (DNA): TGTGCCACCAGCAGGGACCGCCCTCTAGCCAAAAACATTCAGTACTTC. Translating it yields CATSRDRPLAKNIQYF.

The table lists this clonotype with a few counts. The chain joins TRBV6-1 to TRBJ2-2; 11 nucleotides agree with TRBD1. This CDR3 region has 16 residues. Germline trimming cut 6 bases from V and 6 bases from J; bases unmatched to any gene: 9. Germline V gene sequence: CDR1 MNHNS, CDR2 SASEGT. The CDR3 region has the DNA TGTGCCAGCAGAATACCCTCGGGACAGGGGGCCGGGGAGCTGTTTTTT. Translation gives CASRIPSGQGAGELFF.

The DNA for the CDR3 is TGTGCCAGCACTCTTACTCGGGCTTTCGATTCACCCCTCCACTTT. As protein: CASTLTRAFDSPLHF. The chain is built from TRBV6-1 and TRBJ1-6; the D is unclear. This CDR3 contains 15 residues. Germline CDR1 and CDR2: MNHNS and SASEGT. V was shortened by 7 bases and J by 8 bases, with 18 bases between the two germline ends.

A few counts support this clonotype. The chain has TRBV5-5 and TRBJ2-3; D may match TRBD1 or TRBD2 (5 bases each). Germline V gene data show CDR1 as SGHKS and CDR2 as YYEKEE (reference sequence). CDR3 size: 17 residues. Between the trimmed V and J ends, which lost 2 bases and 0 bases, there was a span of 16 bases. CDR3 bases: TGTGCCAGCAGCTTCCGAGGGGAGCCGACTAGCACAGATACGCAGTATTTT. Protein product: CASSFRGEPTSTDTQYF.

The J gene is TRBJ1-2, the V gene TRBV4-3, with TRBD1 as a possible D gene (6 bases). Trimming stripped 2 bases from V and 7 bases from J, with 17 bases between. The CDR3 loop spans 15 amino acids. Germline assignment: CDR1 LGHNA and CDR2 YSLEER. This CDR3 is CASSQRNRAAGGYTF. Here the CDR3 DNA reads TGCGCCAGCAGCCAACGTAACAGGGCTGCGGGTGGCTACACCTTC.

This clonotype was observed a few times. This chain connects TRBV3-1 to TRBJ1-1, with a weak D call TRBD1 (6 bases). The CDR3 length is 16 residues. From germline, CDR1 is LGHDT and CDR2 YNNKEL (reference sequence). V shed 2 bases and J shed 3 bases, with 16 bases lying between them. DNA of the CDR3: TGTGCCAGCAGCCAACCAAAGGGGGACGGTTACACTGAAGCTTTCTTT. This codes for CASSQPKGDGYTEAFF.